This T cell receptor (beta chain) appears in the sequencing data of a study of shared clonotypes between healthy human individuals. Study details: Per donor, three plates held CD4 naive cells, three held CD4 memory, two held CD8 naive and one held CD8 memory.

Study-wide results and caveats: Donors were few, which limited the genetic and exposure-history diversity represented.

As concerns this clone: Its antigen is not known.

Positive CCR7 selection of CD45RO-negative cells yielded the naive CD8 cells, and terminally differentiated effector memory CD45RA+ cells were excluded. Each donor was a Caucasian adult residing in Nashville, Tennessee. The CDR3 length is 14 residues. The germline V gene has CDR1 SEHNR and CDR2 FQNEAQ (reference sequence). Deletions cut 4 bases from V and 1 base from J, with 8 bases between. Assay execution took place at the deep level. The protocol was immunoSEQ multiplex PCR, while the TCRdb copy is restricted to in-frame clones and leaves out a portion. In the table there are around 620,000 clones, 90% to 95% of which are singletons.

The rearrangement joins TRBV7-9 to TRBJ1-5; D is unclear. The receptor was derived from a woman aged 30 to 39 in good health. Sequencing was done on a sample of naive CD8+ T cells sorted from blood. This CDR3 reads CASSSGGSNQPQHF. The CDR3 DNA reads as TGTGCCAGCAGCTCGGGTGGGAGCAATCAGCCCCAGCATTTT.